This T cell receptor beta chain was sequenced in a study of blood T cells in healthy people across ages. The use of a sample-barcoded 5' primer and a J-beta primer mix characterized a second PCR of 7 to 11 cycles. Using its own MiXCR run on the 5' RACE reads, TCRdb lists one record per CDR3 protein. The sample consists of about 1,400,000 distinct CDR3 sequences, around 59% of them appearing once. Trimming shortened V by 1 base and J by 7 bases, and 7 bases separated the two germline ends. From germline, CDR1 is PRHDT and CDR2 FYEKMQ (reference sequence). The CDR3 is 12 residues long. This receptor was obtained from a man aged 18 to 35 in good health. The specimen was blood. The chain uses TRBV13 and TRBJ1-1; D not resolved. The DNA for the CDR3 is TGTGCCAGCAGCTTAGTCAGGCATGAAGCTTTCTTT. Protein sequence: CASSLVRHEAFF.